The present TCR beta chain was sequenced within a study of patients and donors after allogeneic stem cell transplantation. This clonotype occurred once. TCRdb called the RT-PCR reads again in MiXCR, with one record for every CDR3 protein. Counted here are hundreds of thousands of distinct CDR3 sequences, 35% to 45% occurring once; the ten biggest clones make up 9.5% to 13%. Sequencing was carried out using blood, either unsorted or a sorted T cell fraction (not recorded which). The TCR originated in a human donor who was either an allogeneic HSCT recipient or a stem cell or donor lymphocyte infusion donor (not recorded which). It is not recorded whose cells these are; they may come from a transplant donor.

DNA of the CDR3: TGTGCCTCAGGGACCGCGGAACCTCTATATGGCTACACCTTC. Encoded protein: CASGTAEPLYGYTF. V is TRBV28 and J is TRBJ1-2; possible D gene TRBD1, 5 bases. V shed 11 bases and J shed 5 bases, with 21 bases lying between them. Germline V lookup: CDR1 MDHEN, CDR2 SYDVKM. CDR3 length: 14 residues.